This TCR beta chain emerged from a study of cytomegalovirus exposure and HLA in healthy donors. Turning to the study itself: Most donors, roughly 77% of around 400 genotyped, fell in the Caucasian-associated ancestry cluster. The study, taken as a whole, reports: Data from an earlier analysis indicated that most TCR beta V segments were productive either about 87% or about 30% of the time.

In the case of this clone: Its specificity is unknown.

PCR was performed using 60 Vbeta and 13 Jbeta primers. Using immunoSEQ multiplex PCR, the repertoire was profiled, and TCRdb retains in-frame clones only, with some absent. The specimen's table records over 100,000 clones. Sequences were obtained from PBMCs. The TCR comes from a man aged 25 to 40 in good health and CMV-seronegative.

The CDR3 loop reads CAISEATGTSKNIQYF. Written as DNA, the CDR3 is TGTGCCATCAGTGAGGCGACAGGGACCAGCAAAAACATTCAGTACTTC. The rearrangement joins TRBV10-3 to TRBJ2-4; 7 bases agree with TRBD1. Germline values: CDR1 ENHRY, CDR2 SYGVKD. V gave up 2 bases and J gave up 3 bases; unmatched junction bases: 7. This CDR3 region has 16 residues.